These T cell receptor beta chains were read from a single sample in a study of T-cell memory formation after mild COVID-19. MiXCR was run by TCRdb on the 5' RACE reads, yielding one entry per CDR3 protein. The sample lists 220,000 or so distinct CDR3 sequences; around 8.8% were seen once. Sequencing used PBMCs or a T cell subset sorted from them (not recorded which). These receptor sequences come from a man between 18 and 29 years old who had mild COVID-19 (a few samples of this study predate the infection). Cell type and time point are not known. CDR3s include the opening cysteine and the closing phenylalanine or tryptophan. D genes are given only for firm matches. Clone size appears in some rows only: once, few, many, or a class for an expanded clone.

j_call | v_call | d_call | clone_size | cdr3_aa | cdr3_nt
TRBJ1-2 | TRBV24-1 | - | few | CATSDKHTNYGYTF | TGTGCCACCAGTGATAAACATACGAACTATGGCTACACCTTC
TRBJ2-3 | TRBV9 | - | few | CASSVGGHRLSTDTQYF | TGTGCCAGCAGCGTAGGGGGACACCGTCTTAGCACAGATACGCAGTATTTT
TRBJ2-1 | TRBV4-1 | - | few | CASSQHPPGVSEQFF | TGCGCCAGCAGCCAACATCCCCCAGGGGTCAGTGAGCAGTTCTTC
TRBJ1-1 | TRBV12-3/TRBV12-4 | - | few | CASSFQVTEAFF | TGTGCCAGCAGTTTCCAGGTCACTGAAGCTTTCTTT
TRBJ2-3 | TRBV12-3/TRBV12-4 | - | many | CASSPLGNTQYF | TGTGCCAGCAGTCCCTTGGGGAATACGCAGTATTTT
TRBJ1-2 | TRBV5-6 | - | few | CASTGLRGYTF | TGTGCCAGCACAGGACTCCGCGGCTACACCTTC
TRBJ1-3 | TRBV10-3 | TRBD1 | many | CAISAGTGTGGALAGNTIYF | TGTGCCATCAGTGCGGGAACCGGGACAGGGGGCGCATTGGCTGGAAACACCATATATTTT
TRBJ2-2 | TRBV7-8 | - | many | CASSPIRRGRSGELFF | TGTGCCAGCAGCCCTATAAGGAGGGGAAGGAGCGGGGAGCTGTTTTTT
TRBJ2-5 | TRBV11-2 | - | few | CASSLPGAGTQYF | TGTGCCAGCAGCTTACCGGGAGCGGGGACCCAGTACTTC
TRBJ2-1 | TRBV5-1 | - | few | CASSLDPNSYNEQFF | TGCGCCAGCAGCTTGGACCCAAACTCCTACAATGAGCAGTTCTTC
TRBJ2-5 | TRBV5-1 | TRBD1 | - | CASSGRDRGLETQYF | TGCGCCAGCAGCGGCCGGGACAGGGGGCTTGAGACCCAGTACTTC
TRBJ2-1 | TRBV5-6 | TRBD1 | many | CASSLLLTGFDEQFF | TGTGCCAGCAGCCTCCTCCTGACAGGGTTCGATGAGCAGTTCTTC
TRBJ2-1 | TRBV5-4 | - | - | CASSLEGAGQFF | TGTGCCAGCAGCTTGGAAGGGGCCGGGCAGTTCTTC
TRBJ2-2 | TRBV12-3/TRBV12-4 | - | few | CASSLFLLRGELFF | TGTGCCAGCAGTTTATTTTTACTTAGGGGGGAGCTGTTTTTT
TRBJ2-5 | TRBV11-2 | TRBD2 | few | CASGPGLAKQETQYF | TGTGCCAGCGGCCCGGGACTAGCGAAACAAGAGACCCAGTACTTC
TRBJ2-3 | TRBV20-1 | TRBD2 | - | CSARESGGATDTQYF | TGCAGTGCTAGAGAAAGCGGGGGGGCGACAGATACGCAGTATTTT
TRBJ2-3 | TRBV10-3 | - | - | CAISGSEDTQYF | TGTGCCATATCCGGGTCGGAGGATACGCAGTATTTT
TRBJ1-1 | TRBV29-1 | - | few | CSVTGMNTEAFF | TGCAGCGTTACAGGGATGAACACTGAAGCTTTCTTT
TRBJ2-5 | TRBV3-1 | - | few | CASSQRQSRLLKTQYF | TGTGCCAGCAGCCAGCGACAGAGCAGGTTATTGAAGACCCAGTACTTC
TRBJ1-1 | TRBV20-1 | - | once | CSALRARGNTEAFF | TGCAGTGCTCTAAGGGCCAGGGGGAACACTGAAGCTTTCTTT
TRBJ2-1 | TRBV28 | TRBD2 | many | CASKRSREDEQFF | TGTGCCAGCAAGCGAAGCCGGGAGGATGAGCAGTTCTTC
TRBJ2-3 | TRBV6-5 | - | few | CASSLGLFRTDTQYF | TGTGCCAGCAGTCTGGGACTGTTTCGCACAGATACGCAGTATTTT
TRBJ2-1 | TRBV6-5 | TRBD1 | few | CASSYWGQGHYNEQFF | TGTGCCAGCAGTTATTGGGGACAGGGACACTACAATGAGCAGTTCTTC
TRBJ2-1 | TRBV7-9 | TRBD2 | - | CASSLRTSGDRREFF | TGTGCCAGCAGCTTAAGGACTAGCGGGGATAGGCGGGAGTTCTTC
TRBJ2-4 | TRBV12-3/TRBV12-4 | TRBD1 | many | CASSLPQGANIQYF | TGTGCCAGCAGTCTGCCACAGGGGGCTAACATTCAGTACTTC
TRBJ1-2 | TRBV20-1 | - | - | CSARQQPNYGYTF | TGCAGTGCTAGACAACAACCAAACTATGGCTACACCTTC
TRBJ1-2 | TRBV7-2 | - | - | CASSKQGADYGYTF | TGTGCCAGCAGCAAACAGGGTGCGGACTATGGCTACACCTTC
TRBJ1-1 | TRBV7-2 | - | few | CASSFTRVDTEAFF | TGTGCCAGCAGCTTTACCCGGGTGGACACTGAAGCTTTCTTT
TRBJ2-1 | TRBV18 | TRBD2 | few | CASSPPLAGSYNEQFF | TGTGCCAGCTCACCACCTCTAGCGGGCTCCTACAATGAGCAGTTCTTC
TRBJ2-3 | TRBV5-1 | - | many | CASSYQDSHTDTQYF | TGCGCCAGCAGCTACCAAGACAGTCACACAGATACGCAGTATTTT